The source of this T cell receptor beta chain is a study of blood T cell repertoires in COVID-19. About the research overall: Samples came from the United States, Italy and Spain, spanning acute and convalescent COVID-19. From T cells, B-cell-depleted T cells, or PBMCs came the material, which was cDNA or gDNA.

The CDR3 consists of 15 residues. Looked up from germline, CDR1 is LNHNV and CDR2 is YYDKDF (reference sequence). Trimming stripped 1 base from V and 2 bases from J, with 10 bases between. The repertoire was sequenced with immunoSEQ multiplex PCR; TCRdb's copy has only in-frame clones and lacks some. The sample has tens of thousands of clones; 82% are singletons. This TCR was sampled from a human donor in a cohort sampled during active COVID-19. The V gene is TRBV15, the J gene TRBJ2-3; D might be TRBD2 (6 bases). Material for sequencing was peripheral blood. CDR3 nucleotides: TGTGCCACCAGCAGAGCGGGGGAAGACACAGATACGCAGTATTTT. The encoded protein is CATSRAGEDTDTQYF.